The clone carrying this TCR beta chain appeared many times. Its antigen remains unknown. The sample originates from a study of blood T cells in healthy people across ages. Study-level results: In the absence of known donor CMV status, changes in expanded clonotypes were possibly confounded. Diversity of TCR beta per million T cells declined in a roughly linear way with age. Greater diversity and more naive CD4+ cells were seen in long-lived donors than in aged donors.

V lost 2 bases, J lost 4 bases, and 0 bases stayed unmatched. This CDR3 has 15 amino acids. Germline values: CDR1 ENHRY, CDR2 SYGVKD. A sample-barcoded 5' primer and a J-beta primer mix were used in a second PCR of roughly 7 to 11 cycles. TCRdb fed the 5' RACE reads into MiXCR, producing one record per CDR3 protein. In the table there are 700,000 to 950,000 distinct CDR3 sequences, about 62% of which are singletons. Source material: blood. The sequence came from a man aged 30 to 45 in good health. The chain recombines TRBV10-3 with TRBJ2-7, with 15 bases lining up with TRBD2. The CDR3 sequence is CAISEGLAGGYEQYF. In DNA, the CDR3 is TGTGCCATCAGTGAGGGACTAGCGGGAGGGTACGAGCAGTACTTC.